The rows below give T cell receptor beta chains drawn from one sample of a study of PD-L1 blockade in urothelial cancer. TCRdb's copy holds only in-frame clones and misses some; the assay was immunoSEQ multiplex PCR. The sample carries tens of thousands of clones, about 88% recorded once. Sequenced here: PBMCs, sampled around atezolizumab (anti-PD-L1) treatment. These receptors were obtained from a man aged 70 or older with urothelial cancer. Each CDR3 is given with its conserved first and last residue. A D gene is named only where the DNA matches it firmly. Size is stated for part of the rows, as once, few or many counts, or as a class when the clone is expanded.

TGTGCCAGCAGTTTCCTCCGACAGTTCAATGAAAAACTGTTTTTT CASSFLRQFNEKLFF TRBJ1-4 NA NA TRBV28
TGTGCCAGCAGCGCTAGCGGGGGGGACAATGAGCAGTTCTTC CASSASGGDNEQFF TRBJ2-1 TRBD2 NA TRBV7-3
TGTGCCATCAGTGTCGGACAAAACTCCGGCGAGACCCAGTACTTC CAISVGQNSGETQYF TRBJ2-5 NA NA TRBV10-3
TGTGCCAGCAGCCTCGGACTAGCGGGAGGTTATGAGCAGTTCTTC CASSLGLAGGYEQFF TRBJ2-1 TRBD2 NA TRBV11-3
TGTGCCAGCAGTGAACAGGGGATCGACACTGAAGCTTTCTTT CASSEQGIDTEAFF TRBJ1-1 TRBD1 NA TRBV6-4
TGTGCTAGTGGTTTCAGGCTAGCGGGAGGGCCAGGACCCTACGAGCAGTACTTC CASGFRLAGGPGPYEQYF TRBJ2-7 TRBD2 NA TRBV12-5
TGTGCCAGCAGCTTAGCGTCCGGCACCGGGGAGCTGTTTTTT CASSLASGTGELFF TRBJ2-2 NA NA TRBV7-9
TGTGCCAGCAGCCAACTAGCGGGAGGGACAAACATTCAGTACTTC CASSQLAGGTNIQYF TRBJ2-4 TRBD2 NA TRBV7-9
TGTGCCAGCAGTGTAACAGGCCACGAGCAGTACTTC CASSVTGHEQYF TRBJ2-7 NA once TRBV2
TGTGCCAGCAGCTCAGTAGCGGGAGGGCCCTCCTACAATGAGCAGTTCTTC CASSSVAGGPSYNEQFF TRBJ2-1 TRBD2 few TRBV5-6
TGCGCCAGCAGTCGGACTTTCACAGATACGCAGTATTTT CASSRTFTDTQYF TRBJ2-3 NA NA TRBV4-1
TGTGCCAGCAGCTTGGTCCCGGGGGCCTACGAGCAGTACTTC CASSLVPGAYEQYF TRBJ2-7 NA NA TRBV5-6
TGTGCCAGCAGCTGGGACAGCTACGAGCAGTACTTC CASSWDSYEQYF TRBJ2-7 TRBD1 NA TRBV7-9
TGTGCCAGCAGCTTAGCGGGACTAGCGGGCGGTCAGGCCTACAATGAGCAGTTCTTC CASSLAGLAGGQAYNEQFF TRBJ2-1 TRBD2 NA TRBV7-2
TGTGCCAGCAGTTTAAGGGGGTGGGAGACCCAGTACTTC CASSLRGWETQYF TRBJ2-5 NA NA TRBV27
TGCGCCAGCAGCTTGGGACCAGGGGTGAACACTGAAGCTTTCTTT CASSLGPGVNTEAFF TRBJ1-1 NA NA TRBV5-1
TGCGCCAGCAGCCAAGATTTTACAGGGGGAATGAACACTGAAGCTTTCTTT CASSQDFTGGMNTEAFF TRBJ1-1 TRBD1 NA TRBV4-1
TGTGCCAGCAGTGTTACCTCCGGGACAGGGGGCTACGAGCAGTACTTC CASSVTSGTGGYEQYF TRBJ2-7 TRBD1 NA TRBV2
TGTGCCAGCAGCGCATTACTCAGGGGCGATGAGCAGTTCTTC CASSALLRGDEQFF TRBJ2-1 NA NA TRBV9
TGTGCCAGCGGACTACCGGGACAGGGACGGGAGACCCAGTACTTC CASGLPGQGRETQYF TRBJ2-5 TRBD1 NA TRBV6-4
TGCGCCAGCAGGGTTCAAGCAGGGGGCACTGAAGCTTTCTTT CASRVQAGGTEAFF TRBJ1-1 TRBD1 NA TRBV5-1
TGTGCCAGCAGCTTGAGTGGGCTAGCGGGAGCCTCCTTAGGGCAGTACTTC CASSLSGLAGASLGQYF TRBJ2-7 TRBD2 NA TRBV5-4
TGTGCCAGTAGTATAGTTGCCGCGCCAGGGGATTACACTGAAGCTTTCTTT CASSIVAAPGDYTEAFF TRBJ1-1 NA once TRBV19
TGTGCCAGTAGTCCGGAAAGGGACAGCGCGAACACCGGGGAGCTGTTTTTT CASSPERDSANTGELFF TRBJ2-2 TRBD1 NA TRBV19
TGTGCCAGCAGCCCCAGGACAGGGGATGGCGGCTACACCTTC CASSPRTGDGGYTF TRBJ1-2 TRBD1 NA TRBV5-4
TGTGCCAGCAGTGAAGGGATTGGACAGGCGAACTATGGCTACACCTTC CASSEGIGQANYGYTF TRBJ1-2 TRBD1 NA TRBV6-1
TGCGCCAGCAGCCAAGAAGTTGCGCGTATAGAGACCCAGTACTTC CASSQEVARIETQYF TRBJ2-5 NA NA TRBV4-1
TGTGCCAGCAGCTTAGTAGGAGAATTCCAAGAGACCCAGTACTTC CASSLVGEFQETQYF TRBJ2-5 NA NA TRBV11-2
TGTGCCAGCAGAATAGCGGGAGGCTCCTACAATGAGCAGTTCTTC CASRIAGGSYNEQFF TRBJ2-1 TRBD2 once TRBV28
TGTGCCACCAGCAGTACAGGGTACCAAGAGACCCAGTACTTC CATSSTGYQETQYF TRBJ2-5 NA NA TRBV15
TGCGCCAGCAGCCAGGGGGACAGGGTGAATGAGCAGTTCTTC CASSQGDRVNEQFF TRBJ2-1 TRBD1 NA TRBV5-1
TGTGCCAGCAGCCAGCCAGGGGGCGTAGAGACCCAGTACTTC CASSQPGGVETQYF TRBJ2-5 TRBD1 NA TRBV14
TGTGCCAGCAGCGTACAGGGCGTCGGTAACGGCTACACCTTC CASSVQGVGNGYTF TRBJ1-2 NA few TRBV2
TGTGCCAGCAGCGCATTAGCGGGAGCCTACGAGCAGTACTTC CASSALAGAYEQYF TRBJ2-7 TRBD2 NA TRBV9
TGCGCCAGCAGCCAAATATCTAGCGGGAGGCCCCAAGAGACCCAGTACTTC CASSQISSGRPQETQYF TRBJ2-5 TRBD2 once TRBV4-1
TGCAGCGTTCACCCGGGACTAGCGGACAATGAGCAGTTCTTC CSVHPGLADNEQFF TRBJ2-1 TRBD2 NA TRBV29-1
TGCGCCAGCAGCTTGGGACAGGACAGGGGGCCCTACGAGCAGTACTTC CASSLGQDRGPYEQYF TRBJ2-7 TRBD1 NA TRBV5-1
TGTGCCAGCAGTGACTCCCAGGGAGGGTACTTC CASSDSQGGYF TRBJ2-5 NA NA TRBV6-4
TGTGCCAGCAGTGAAGCGTGGCGGTCCAACTATGGCTACACCTTC CASSEAWRSNYGYTF TRBJ1-2 NA NA TRBV2
TGTGCCTGGAGTCCAGGGACAGACTATGGCTACACCTTC CAWSPGTDYGYTF TRBJ1-2 TRBD1 NA TRBV30
TGTGCCAGTACCCCGCCAGGGGAAGGTGAAAAACTGTTTTTT CASTPPGEGEKLFF TRBJ1-4 NA NA TRBV19
TGTGCCAGCAGCCCTGGCTCCAGAAACACCGGGGAGCTGTTTTTT CASSPGSRNTGELFF TRBJ2-2 NA NA TRBV11-1